This TCR beta chain was sequenced in a study of graft-versus-host responses after intestinal transplantation. Study context: Recipients across the board were started on anti-thymocyte globulin induction, then kept on tacrolimus and steroids for two to four years. The study's findings and limits: The authors found GvH clones in recipient marrow, some appearing first in ileum or blood. When patients had graft-donor T cell macrochimerism, their allografts held high graft-versus-host to host-versus-graft clonal ratios.

Only in-frame clones appear in the TCRdb table, and some are missing; sequencing was by immunoSEQ multiplex PCR. The table includes around 90,000 clones, over 90% detected once. This clone was seen a handful of times. Its specificity is unknown. CDR3 length: 15 amino acids. V lost 2 bases and J lost 12, with 22 bases in between. Germline lookup yields CDR1 MNHNS and CDR2 SASEGT. The material sequenced was unstimulated CD4+ T cells sorted from spleen or lymph node cells, taken before transplant. This sequence joins TRBV6-1 and TRBJ1-2; D uncertain. The sequence was collected from a human donor who was the organ donor for an intestinal transplant. CDR3 sequence reads: CASSEYPTMPVVNTF. The DNA of the CDR3 is TGTGCCAGCAGTGAATACCCAACCATGCCCGTTGTAAACACCTTC.